Following are 9 T cell receptor beta chains from one sample sequenced in a study of T-cell memory formation after mild COVID-19. Each CDR3 protein is one row after TCRdb ran MiXCR on the 5' RACE reads. The sample shows around 440,000 distinct CDR3 sequences, around a sixth of them seen only once. The sequenced sample was PBMCs or a T cell subset sorted from them (not recorded which). The source of these receptors is an adult woman who had mild COVID-19 (a few samples of this study predate the infection). Cell type and time point are not known.

The rearrangement links TRBV20-1 to TRBJ1-2; no clear D. Between the trimmed V and J ends, which lost 4 bases and 4 bases, there was a span of 7 bases. CDR3 length: 11 amino acids. CDR1 is DFQATT, CDR2 SNEGSKA, per germline (reference sequence). The CDR3 sequence is CSATTIYGYTF. The CDR3, as DNA: TGCAGTGCTACCACAATCTATGGCTACACCTTC.

V usage is TRBV29-1 and J usage is TRBJ2-7; TRBD1 agrees at 7 bases. Germline trimming cut 3 bases from V and 0 bases from J; bases unmatched to any gene: 5. The CDR3 runs to 14 residues. Looked up from germline, CDR1 is SQVTM and CDR2 is ANQGSEA. The CDR3 DNA sequence: TGCAGCGTTGATCCGACAGGGAGCTCCTACGAGCAGTACTTC. Translating it yields CSVDPTGSSYEQYF.

This clonotype was observed a single time. The chain has TRBV25-1 and TRBJ2-1, with D possibly matching TRBD2 (7 bases). The germline CDR1 and CDR2 sequences are MGHDK and SYGVNS. The CDR3 loop spans 17 amino acids. V was cut by 0 bases and J by 10 bases, with 22 bases left in between. CDR3 sequence reads: CASSEYGSAPRGGEQFF. The CDR3 bases are TGTGCCAGCAGTGAATATGGCTCGGCCCCGAGGGGGGGAGAGCAGTTCTTC.

V and J are TRBV7-6 and TRBJ2-2; TRBD2 matches 14 bases. Germline CDR1 and CDR2: SGHVS and FNYEAQ. J gave up 6 bases and V 5 bases, and 2 bases lay outside the gene matches. CDR3 size: 15 residues. In DNA form, the CDR3 reads TGTGCCAGCAGCCTGACTAGCGGGGGGGCCGGGGAGCTGTTTTTT. Protein sequence: CASSLTSGGAGELFF. Complete variable domain (other parts from reference TRBV7-6 and TRBJ2-2): GAGVSQSPRYKVTKRGQDVALRCDPISGHVSLYWYRQALGQGPEFLTYFNYEAQQDKSGLPNDRFSAERPEGSISTLTIQRTEQRDSAMYRCASSLTSGGAGELFFGEGSRLTVL.

CDR3 region: CASSVNTVGTDTQYF. The CDR3, as DNA: TGTGCCAGCAGCGTAAACACTGTGGGCACAGATACGCAGTATTTT. The genes are TRBV9 and TRBJ2-3; D is ambiguous. The CDR3 covers 15 residues. Trimming removed 1 base from V and 1 base from J, with 10 bases in between. Germline V gene lookup returns CDR1 SGDLS and CDR2 YYNGEE.

The CDR3 region has the DNA TGCGCCAGCAGCCAAGTGGGGCAGGGCAACTATGGCTACACCTTC. Translation gives CASSQVGQGNYGYTF. The J gene is TRBJ1-2, the V gene TRBV4-1; D is possibly TRBD1 (5 bases). The V gene's germline CDR1 is MGHRA and CDR2 YSYEKL. The ends were cut back, 1 base at V and 2 bases at J, with 11 bases in the middle. The CDR3 is 15 amino acids.

Written as DNA, the CDR3 is TGTGCCAGCAGCCCGTGGGAGAATGAGCAGTTCTTC. This gives the protein CASSPWENEQFF. This sequence joins TRBV7-9 and TRBJ2-1; D perhaps matches TRBD2 (5 bases). Trimming left V 5 bases short and J 7 bases short, with 9 bases between. This CDR3 is built from 12 residues. Germline lookup yields CDR1 SEHNR and CDR2 FQNEAQ (reference sequence).

This clonotype turned up a few times. The V call is TRBV11-2, the J call TRBJ2-1; the match to TRBD2 covers 7 bases. The V gene's germline CDR1 is SGHAT and CDR2 FQNNGV. The CDR3 runs 15 residues. J was trimmed by 3 bases and V by 5 bases; bases with no gene match: 7. The CDR3 reads CASSPSGESYNEQFF. The CDR3 DNA reads as TGTGCCAGCAGCCCGAGCGGGGAAAGCTACAATGAGCAGTTCTTC.

CDR3 sequence: CSAVRTGAYEQYF. CDR3 DNA: TGCAGTGCTGTCAGGACAGGGGCCTACGAGCAGTACTTC. The chain has TRBV20-1 and TRBJ2-7; 9 bases agree with TRBD1. There are 13 residues in the CDR3. V gave up 5 bases and J gave up 2 bases; unmatched junction bases: 4. From germline, CDR1 is DFQATT and CDR2 SNEGSKA (reference sequence).